The TCR beta chain described here comes from a study of T cells in Graves' hyperthyroidism and ophthalmopathy. The CDR3 has 16 amino acids. V was pared by 5 bases and J by 4 bases, with 19 bases between. Germline values: CDR1 SGHTA, CDR2 FQGTGA. What was amplified from RNA transcripts were TCR beta CDR3 regions. The HTBI set primed first-round TCR CDR3 RT-PCR. Using its own MiXCR run on the multiplex PCR reads, TCRdb lists one record per CDR3 protein. The repertoire includes approximately 500,000 distinct CDR3 sequences, roughly 50% of them detected once, and roughly 7.7% sits in the top ten. The specimen sequenced was peripheral blood or thyroid tissue (not recorded which). The sequence derives from a woman aged 18-30 years with Graves' hyperthyroidism. This chain joins TRBV7-3 and TRBJ2-3; maybe TRBD2 (6 bases). CDR3 DNA: TGTGCCAGCAGCCCAGCGGGTCTCCTTACTCCAGATACGCAGTATTTT. It yields the protein CASSPAGLLTPDTQYF.